Following are 2 T cell receptor beta chains from one sample sequenced in a study of blood T cell repertoires in COVID-19. The table came from immunoSEQ multiplex PCR; TCRdb's copy has only in-frame clones and leaves some out. Of 200,000 or so clones listed, roughly 84% were seen once; the top ten hold roughly 2%. Specimen: peripheral blood. The source is a man aged 40-49 years with active or convalescent COVID-19.

This clone was observed a single time. The chain is built from TRBV6-5 and TRBJ1-5; the match to TRBD1 covers 8 bases. This CDR3 comprises 12 residues. The germline gives CDR1 MNHEY, CDR2 SVGAGI. The junction had 1 base not matched to a gene; V was cut back by 10 bases and J by 2 bases. The CDR3 region has the DNA TGTGCCATGGGACAGGGCAATCAGCCCCAGCATTTT. The encoded protein is CAMGQGNQPQHF.

This clone was found a few times. The V and J genes are TRBV7-9 and TRBJ2-1; tentative D call: TRBD1 (5 bases). The CDR3 spans 14 residues. Looked up from germline, CDR1 is SEHNR and CDR2 is FQNEAQ (reference sequence). V was cut by 0 bases and J by 9 bases, with 12 bases left in between. CDR3 DNA: TGTGCCAGCAGCTTAGCTGGCAGGGTGGCTGAGCAGTTCTTC. Translated, it gives CASSLAGRVAEQFF.